This T cell receptor beta chain was recovered during a study of cytomegalovirus exposure and HLA in healthy donors. On this clone: No antigen is known for it.

Healthy bone marrow donors formed the donor group. Study outcomes and limitations: CMV serostatus alone was available as immune exposure information. A later analysis associated 15,000 or so TCR beta sequences with HLA alleles at a 0.05 false discovery rate. In a later analysis, a missense DCLRE1C variant was linked to TCR beta V- and J-gene trimming.

Germline values: CDR1 MNHNS, CDR2 SASEGT. The V end was cut by 0 bases, the J end by 0 bases, with 9 bases between. This CDR3 contains 17 residues. The PCR employed 60 Vbeta primers together with 13 Jbeta primers. Assay: immunoSEQ multiplex PCR; the TCRdb copy retains only in-frame clones and omits some. Reported are around 140,000 clones; the ten largest clones contain 1.5% to 2%. The chain links TRBV6-1 to TRBJ1-6; D gene unclear. Sequencing used PBMCs. This TCR derives from a woman between 40 and 55 years old in good health and CMV-seropositive. CDR3 protein: CASSEAAASSYNSPLHF. The CDR3 DNA sequence: TGTGCCAGCAGTGAAGCGGCGGCGAGCTCCTATAATTCACCCCTCCACTTT.